This record looks at one T cell receptor beta chain sequence and its context. Repertoires were generated with immunoSEQ multiplex PCR, while TCRdb's copy carries only in-frame clones and drops some. Here the sample spans under 45,000 clones, roughly 86% being singletons. Germline loops: CDR1 LNHDA, CDR2 SQIVND (reference sequence). Losses at the gene ends were 7 bases for V and 6 bases for J; bases not matched to a gene: 14. This CDR3 spans 16 amino acids. The source of the sample is a study of graft-versus-host responses after intestinal transplantation. The chain uses TRBV19 and TRBJ1-5, with 8 bases lining up with TRBD1. The material sequenced was PBMCs, taken roughly 270 days after transplant. This sequence was found in a human patient who received an intestinal transplant, so some T cells may come from the graft donor. The DNA for the CDR3 is TGTGCCAGTACCATGCTAAGGCAGGGGGCTATTCAGCCCCAGCATTTT. It is translated as CASTMLRQGAIQPQHF.